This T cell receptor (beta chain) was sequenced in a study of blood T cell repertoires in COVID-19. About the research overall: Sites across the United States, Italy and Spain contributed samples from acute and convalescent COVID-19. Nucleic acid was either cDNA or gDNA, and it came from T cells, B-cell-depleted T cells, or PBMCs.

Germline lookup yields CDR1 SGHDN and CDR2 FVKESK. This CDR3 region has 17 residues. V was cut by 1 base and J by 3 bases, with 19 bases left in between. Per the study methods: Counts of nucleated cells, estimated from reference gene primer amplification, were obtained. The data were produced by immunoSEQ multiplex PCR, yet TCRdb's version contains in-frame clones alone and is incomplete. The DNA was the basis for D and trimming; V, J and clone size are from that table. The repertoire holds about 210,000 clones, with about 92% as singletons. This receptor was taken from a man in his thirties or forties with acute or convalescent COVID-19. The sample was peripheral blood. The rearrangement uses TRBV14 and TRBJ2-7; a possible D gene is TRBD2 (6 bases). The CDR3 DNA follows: TGTGCCAGCAGCCAAGGATTGGGCTCTAGCGTCCGCTACGAGCAGTACTTC. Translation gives CASSQGLGSSVRYEQYF.